Detailed here is one TCR beta chain. The table came from immunoSEQ multiplex PCR; TCRdb's copy has only in-frame clones and leaves some out. The sample has 70,000 to 85,000 clones, just over 85% seen once; the top ten hold about 20%. The source of the sample is a study of blood T cell repertoires in COVID-19. Study summary: COVID-19 samples, acute and convalescent, were from the United States, Italy and Spain.

The germline V gene encodes CDR1 SGHVS and CDR2 FQNEAQ. Trimming at V came to 3 bases and at J to 3 bases, leaving 12 bases not matched to a gene. This CDR3 is 18 amino acids long. The sequence derives from a woman aged 80 or over in a cohort sampled during active or convalescent COVID-19. The material sequenced was peripheral blood. This chain joins TRBV7-8 and TRBJ2-7, with TRBD2 matching 12 bases. CDR3 coding DNA: TGTGCCAGCAGCTTCCCCCGGACTAGCGGGACCAAGTTCTACGAGCAGTACTTC. As protein: CASSFPRTSGTKFYEQYF.